This T cell receptor beta chain stems from a study of blood T cells in healthy people across ages. Notes on the study in general: Leaving the PBMCs unsorted stopped any conclusive comparison of naive versus antigen-experienced cells.

Next came a second PCR, run for roughly 6 to 11 cycles, which used a sample-barcoded 5' primer along with a J-beta primer mix. Template switching added a 12-random-nucleotide identifier to every cDNA molecule. TCRdb fed the 5' RACE reads into MiXCR, producing one record per CDR3 protein. The data contain 1.5 million to 2 million distinct CDR3 sequences, 28% of them singletons. This clonotype was recorded many times. Its target is unknown. This CDR3 comprises 15 residues. V was clipped by 2 bases and J by 4 bases, with 12 bases between them. The clonotype was recovered from a woman in her thirties in good health. Sequencing was performed on blood. V is TRBV12-3 or TRBV12-4 and J is TRBJ2-1, with a weak D call TRBD1 (5 bases). CDR3 sequence reads: CASSLRAQGYNEQFF. CDR3 nucleotide sequence: TGTGCCAGCAGTTTAAGGGCGCAGGGTTACAATGAGCAGTTCTTC.